A selection of T cell receptor beta chains follows, all from one sample in a study of cytomegalovirus exposure and HLA in healthy donors. Libraries were prepared by immunoSEQ multiplex PCR; TCRdb keeps only in-frame clonotypes and omits some of them. The sample has fewer than 250,000 clones; 78% are singletons. The sample consisted of PBMCs. The receptors derive from a male donor in good health and CMV-seronegative. Both conserved end residues are part of each CDR3. Each record gives: J gene, V gene, clone size, D gene, CDR3 DNA, CDR3 protein. The D gene is left open where the match is weak. Not all rows give a size; the values are once, few, many and, for expanded clones, a class.

>TRBJ2-7|TRBV25-1|once|TRBD2
TGTGCCAGCAGTGATAGGGGGGCTAGCGGGAGCTACGAGCAGTACTTC
CASSDRGASGSYEQYF
>TRBJ2-3|TRBV5-1|.|TRBD2
TGCGCCAGCAGCACGGGACTAGCAACAGATACGCAGTATTTT
CASSTGLATDTQYF
>TRBJ1-5|TRBV6-6|few|TRBD1
TGTGCCAGCAGTTACGGGACAGGATTGTTAAATCAGCCCCAGCATTTT
CASSYGTGLLNQPQHF
>TRBJ1-2|TRBV30|.|TRBD1
TGTGCCTGGAGTGGGGGGACAGGGGGCACCTATGGCTACACCTTC
CAWSGGTGGTYGYTF
>TRBJ2-1|TRBV11-2|.|.
TGTGCCAGCACCCTGTACGAGTGGTACAAGCGGAGCTCCTACAATGAGCAGTTCTTC
CASTLYEWYKRSSYNEQFF
>TRBJ2-7|TRBV27|.|.
TGTGCCAGCGGTTCCGGGACTCCTCCTTACGAGCAGTACTTC
CASGSGTPPYEQYF
>TRBJ2-1|TRBV4-1|once|.
TGCGCCAGCAGCCGCGGGATTAGCGAGAGCTCCTACAATGAGCAGTTCTTC
CASSRGISESSYNEQFF
>TRBJ2-5|TRBV9|.|.
TGTGCCAGCAGCCCTCAGGTTGGTGAGCAGTACTTC
CASSPQVGEQYF
>TRBJ2-7|TRBV27|.|TRBD1
TGTGCCAGCAGTTCAGGGGGCGGTTACGAGCAGTACTTC
CASSSGGGYEQYF
>TRBJ1-1|TRBV19|.|.
TGTGCCAGTAGTATTTCCTCTTCTGAAGCTTTCTTT
CASSISSSEAFF
>TRBJ1-1|TRBV19|.|.
TGTGCCAGTAGTAGGGGGAGGAGGGCTGAAGCTTTCTTT
CASSRGRRAEAFF
>TRBJ2-3|TRBV6-4|.|.
TGTGCCAGCAGTGACTCGACTGTCGATACGCAGTATTTT
CASSDSTVDTQYF
>TRBJ2-7|TRBV4-1|.|.
TGCGCCAGCAGCCTTACCGGGGCGGGGAACCAGCAGTACTTC
CASSLTGAGNQQYF
>TRBJ1-1|TRBV30|.|.
TGTGCCTGGACTAACCAGGGGAGCACTGAAGCTTTCTTT
CAWTNQGSTEAFF
>TRBJ1-5|TRBV6-6|once|.
TGTGCCAGCAGTTACCCGGGGGGTCAGCCCCAGCATTTT
CASSYPGGQPQHF
>TRBJ1-1|TRBV12-5|.|TRBD1
TGTGCTAGTGGTTTGGCGACAGGGATGGGCACTGAAGCTTTCTTT
CASGLATGMGTEAFF
>TRBJ2-5|TRBV27|.|.
TGTGCCAGCAGTTCAAGCGGTGTCGTGGAGACCCAGTACTTC
CASSSSGVVETQYF
>TRBJ2-7|TRBV27|.|TRBD1
TGTGCCAGCAAAGACAGGGGTCTCGAGCAGTACTTC
CASKDRGLEQYF
>TRBJ2-5|TRBV6-5|.|.
TGTGCCAGCAGTTATACAGGGCAAGAGACCCAGTACTTC
CASSYTGQETQYF
>TRBJ2-5|TRBV5-1|.|.
TGCGCCAGCAGCTTGGTGGTCGGGGAGACCCAGTACTTC
CASSLVVGETQYF
>TRBJ1-5|TRBV4-2|.|.
TGTGCCAGCAGCCAAGATCTAAGAGAGGGCAATCAGCCCCAGCATTTT
CASSQDLREGNQPQHF
>TRBJ2-7|TRBV11-2|.|TRBD2
TGTGCCAGCAGCTTGGGTAGCGGGGTTCCCTACGGGCAGTACTTC
CASSLGSGVPYGQYF
>TRBJ2-2|TRBV2|once|TRBD1
TGTGCCAGCAAACAGGCAGGGGGAACCGGGGAGCTGTTTTTT
CASKQAGGTGELFF
>TRBJ1-1|TRBV4-2|.|.
TGTGCCAGCAGCCAAGGTTTGGGGACACTCACTGAAGCTTTCTTT
CASSQGLGTLTEAFF
>TRBJ2-2|TRBV7-9|.|TRBD2
TGTGCCAGCAGCCTCTCGGGACTAGCGGACACCGGGGAGCTGTTTTTT
CASSLSGLADTGELFF
>TRBJ1-1|TRBV28|.|TRBD1
TGTGCCAGCAGCGGACAGGGCATCGAAGGGAGCACCGAAGCTTTCTTT
CASSGQGIEGSTEAFF
>TRBJ2-1|TRBV9|.|TRBD2
TGTGCCAGCAGCGTAAGGAAAGAAAGGACTAGCGGGAGTCCCTACAATGAGCAGTTCTTC
CASSVRKERTSGSPYNEQFF
>TRBJ2-3|TRBV6-5|few|.
TGTGCCAGCAGTTATATGGGTCCTTCGGAGGGTACGCAGTATTTT
CASSYMGPSEGTQYF
>TRBJ2-1|TRBV5-1|.|TRBD2
TGCGCCAGCGGCTCGGGACTAGCACCCTACAATGAGCAGTTCTTC
CASGSGLAPYNEQFF
>TRBJ2-7|TRBV27|.|TRBD2
TGTGCCACTTCGGGACTAGCGGGAGTAAGACCCTACGAGCAGTACTTC
CATSGLAGVRPYEQYF
>TRBJ2-2|TRBV5-8|once|TRBD1
TGTGCCAGCAGCTCCGGGACAGTCACCGGGGAGCTGTTTTTT
CASSSGTVTGELFF
>TRBJ2-3|TRBV7-3|.|.
TGTGCCAGCAGCTTAGGGCCGGCGCACACAGATACGCAGTATTTT
CASSLGPAHTDTQYF
>TRBJ2-7|TRBV18|.|.
TGTGCCAGCTCACCACAGGGGGTCGGCGAGCAGTACTTC
CASSPQGVGEQYF
>TRBJ2-7|TRBV2|.|.
TGTGCCAGCAGGCAGGAATCAGGGCAGTACTTC
CASRQESGQYF
>TRBJ2-3|TRBV11-3|.|.
TGTGCCAGCAGCTTTTCGGCAGATACGCAGTATTTT
CASSFSADTQYF
>TRBJ1-1|TRBV5-4|few|.
TGTGCCAGCACCTCCCAGGGAGGGACTGAAGCTTTCTTT
CASTSQGGTEAFF
>TRBJ2-3|TRBV5-1|.|.
TGCGCCAGCGGACTCTCGGGACTCGTTACAGATACGCAGTATTTT
CASGLSGLVTDTQYF
>TRBJ2-7|TRBV7-2|.|TRBD2
TGTGCCAGCAGCTTAGGCTCGATAGCGGGCCTCGTCTACGAGCAGTACTTC
CASSLGSIAGLVYEQYF
>TRBJ1-5|TRBV15|once|.
TGTGCCACCAGCAGGGAGTTGTGGAGCAATCAGCCCCAGCATTTT
CATSRELWSNQPQHF
>TRBJ2-7|TRBV6-6|.|.
TGTGCCAGCAGTTCCCCCGGGCTAGCAGATGACAAGCAGTACTTC
CASSSPGLADDKQYF
>TRBJ2-1|TRBV6-6|few|TRBD2
TGTGCCAGCAGTAAACCGACTAGCGGGAGGAATGAGCAGTTCTTC
CASSKPTSGRNEQFF
>TRBJ2-7|TRBV6-5|.|.
TGTGCCAGCAGACCCGACAGGCGCTCCTACGAGCAGTACTTC
CASRPDRRSYEQYF
>TRBJ2-3|TRBV7-9|.|TRBD2
TGTGCCAGCAGCTTAGGGAATAGCGGGACTTTTGCAGATACGCAGTATTTT
CASSLGNSGTFADTQYF
>TRBJ2-6|TRBV7-2|.|.
TGTGCCAGCAGCTCACAAAGCTCTGGGGCCAACGTCCTGACTTTC
CASSSQSSGANVLTF
>TRBJ2-1|TRBV15|.|.
TGTGCCACCAGCAGTCCTGTCCTAGCCCGGGTCGGTGAGCAGTTCTTC
CATSSPVLARVGEQFF
>TRBJ2-1|TRBV18|few|.
TGTGCCAGCTCACCACCGTCGGGTGCCTACAATGAGCAGTTCTTC
CASSPPSGAYNEQFF
>TRBJ2-5|TRBV2|.|TRBD2
TGTGCCAGCACCGAAGGACTAGCGGGAGGGGCCCAGTACTTC
CASTEGLAGGAQYF
>TRBJ2-7|TRBV7-3|.|.
TGTGCCAGCAGCCCCTGGGACGGGAGAGAGCAGTACTTC
CASSPWDGREQYF
>TRBJ2-7|TRBV5-1|.|TRBD1
TGCGCCAGCAGCCCTAAGACAGGGATCTCCTACGAGCAGTACTTC
CASSPKTGISYEQYF